This T cell receptor (beta chain) was captured by sequencing in a study of blood T cell repertoires in COVID-19. Study details: Acute and convalescent COVID-19 samples came from the United States, Italy and Spain.

Participants were aged 18 to 89 years, lived in 20 to 30 US areas, and enrolled virtually. Clinical histories supplied by participants themselves formed the basis of cohort assignment. Germline V gene lookup returns CDR1 SNHLY and CDR2 FYNNEI. The CDR3 has 14 amino acids. V shed 4 bases and J 2 bases; nucleotides not matched to a gene: 4. In the original processing: Amplification with reference gene primers provided the estimates of nucleated cell counts. Sequencing used immunoSEQ multiplex PCR; TCRdb keeps in-frame clones, though not all of them. Clone size and the V and J calls come from that table; the DNA yielded D and trimming. The profile covers 150,000 or so clones, with roughly 80% appearing a single time and about 5.3% taken by the ten largest.

This TCR came from a woman aged 40 to 50 with acute COVID-19. The chain combines TRBV2 with TRBJ1-2; 7 nucleotides align to TRBD1. The material sequenced was PBMCs or T cells enriched from blood (not recorded which). The CDR3 DNA reads TGTGCCAGCAGTGGCTCAGGGGGAAACTATGGCTACACCTTC. It yields the protein CASSGSGGNYGYTF.